This T cell receptor beta chain was observed in a study of blood T cell repertoires in COVID-19. At the level of the study: Donors in the United States, Italy and Spain gave samples during acute or convalescent COVID-19. From T cells, B-cell-depleted T cells, or PBMCs came the material, which was cDNA or gDNA.

With 4 bases removed from V and 4 bases from J, the gap between germline ends came to 13 bases. The CDR3 covers 14 residues. CDR1 is SGHTA, CDR2 FQGTGA, per germline. In its sample, this clone was seen a few times. Authors' methods: Amplifying reference gene primers gave estimates of nucleated cell counts. Generated by immunoSEQ multiplex PCR, the TCRdb table keeps only in-frame clones and is missing some. Clone size and V and J calls were adopted from that table, with D and trimming inferred from the DNA. The sample consists of fewer than 200,000 clones, around four fifths of them appearing once. The sample was peripheral blood. The receptor's source is a woman aged 70-85 years who had recovered from COVID-19. V gene TRBV7-3 combines with J gene TRBJ1-1; D is perhaps TRBD1 (5 bases). CDR3 in amino acids: CASSSLGGATEAFF. In DNA, the CDR3 is TGTGCCAGCAGCTCCCTGGGCGGGGCCACTGAAGCTTTCTTT.